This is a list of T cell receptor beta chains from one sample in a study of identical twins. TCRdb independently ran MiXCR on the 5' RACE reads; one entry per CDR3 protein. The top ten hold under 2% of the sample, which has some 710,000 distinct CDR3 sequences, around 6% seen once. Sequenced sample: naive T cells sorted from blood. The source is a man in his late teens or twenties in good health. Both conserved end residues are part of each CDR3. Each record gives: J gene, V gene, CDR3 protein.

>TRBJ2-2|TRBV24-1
CATGSGGELFF
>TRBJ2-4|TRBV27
CASPGDRRIVAKNIQYF
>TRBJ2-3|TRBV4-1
CASSQDGNTQYF
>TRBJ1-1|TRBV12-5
CASGQDRGFMNTEAFF
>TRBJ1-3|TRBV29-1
CSAKAGGNTIYF
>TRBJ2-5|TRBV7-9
CASSLVAEGETQYF
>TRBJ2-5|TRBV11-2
CASSSPEAGTETQYF
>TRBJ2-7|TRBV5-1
CASSFPDSTFEQYF
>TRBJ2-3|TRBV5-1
CASSLGGAGGTDTQYF
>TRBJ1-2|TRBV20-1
CSAVQGSLDGYTF
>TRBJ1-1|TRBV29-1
CSVGREINTEAFF